This T cell receptor beta chain came from a study of regulatory T cells in long-lasting Graves disease. CDR1 is LNHNV and CDR2 is YYDKDF in the germline V gene (reference sequence). Trimming shortened V by 1 base and J by 0 bases, and 18 bases separated the two germline ends. This CDR3 comprises 18 residues. Arm-PCR of CDR3 regions with iRepertoire HTBI primers generated TCR beta libraries. A single record per CDR3 protein comes from TCRdb applying MiXCR to the multiplex PCR reads. The sample includes a few hundred thousand distinct CDR3 sequences, roughly 10% of them seen just once. There are a few counts of this clonotype. Sample time point: newly diagnosed GD, antithyroid drugs for less than 3 months. PBMCs were the source of the RNA used for TCR sequencing. Graves' disease was diagnosed by American Thyroid Association guidelines. This same sample was also part of a study on T cells in Graves' hyperthyroidism and ophthalmopathy.

The specimen was peripheral blood mononuclear cells (PBMCs), collected at new diagnosis, from a patient treated with antithyroid drugs. This chain joins TRBV15 and TRBJ1-1; D possibly corresponds to TRBD1 (6 bases). The clonotype was recovered from a woman in her late teens or twenties with Graves disease. CDR3 loop: CATSRVGWRGNMNTEAFF. CDR3 nucleotide sequence: TGTGCCACCAGCAGAGTAGGATGGAGGGGGAATATGAACACTGAAGCTTTCTTT.